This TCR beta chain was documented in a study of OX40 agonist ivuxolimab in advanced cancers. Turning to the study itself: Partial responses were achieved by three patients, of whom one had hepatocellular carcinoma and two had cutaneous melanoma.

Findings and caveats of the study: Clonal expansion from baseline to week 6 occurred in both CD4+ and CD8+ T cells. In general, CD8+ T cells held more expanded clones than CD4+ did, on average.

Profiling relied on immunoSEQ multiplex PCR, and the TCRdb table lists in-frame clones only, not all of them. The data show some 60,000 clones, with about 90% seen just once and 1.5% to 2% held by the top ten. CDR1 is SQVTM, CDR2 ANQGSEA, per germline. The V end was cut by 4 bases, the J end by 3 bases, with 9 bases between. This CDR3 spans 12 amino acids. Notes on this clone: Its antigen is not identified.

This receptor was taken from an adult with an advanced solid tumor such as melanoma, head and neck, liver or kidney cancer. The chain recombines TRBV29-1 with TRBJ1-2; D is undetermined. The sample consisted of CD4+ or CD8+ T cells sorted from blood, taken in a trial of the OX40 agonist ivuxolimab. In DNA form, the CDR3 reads TGCAGCGTTGGAGAGACCTACTATGGCTACACCTTC. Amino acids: CSVGETYYGYTF.